The 2 T cell receptor beta chains given below trace back to one sample, sequenced in a study of OX40 agonist ivuxolimab in advanced cancers. The repertoire was sequenced with immunoSEQ multiplex PCR; TCRdb's copy has only in-frame clones and lacks some. The data show tens of thousands of clones, 85% to 95% seen once. Specimen: CD4+ or CD8+ T cells sorted from blood, collected in a trial of the OX40 agonist ivuxolimab. These receptors were taken from an adult with an advanced solid tumor such as melanoma, head and neck, liver or kidney cancer.

V is TRBV19 and J is TRBJ2-7, with TRBD2 matching over 12 bases. CDR1 is LNHDA and CDR2 is SQIVND in the germline V gene (reference sequence). J was trimmed by 3 bases and V by 4 bases; bases with no gene match: 4. The length of the CDR3 is 15 residues. CDR3 protein: CASSTRTSGNYEQYF. CDR3 DNA sequence: TGTGCCAGTAGTACCAGGACTAGCGGGAACTACGAGCAGTACTTC.

V usage is TRBV5-1 and J usage is TRBJ2-1; 10 bases line up with TRBD1. Germline lookup yields CDR1 SGHRS and CDR2 YFSETQ. V lost 4 bases to trimming and J lost 0 bases; unmatched junction nucleotides: 7. The length of the CDR3 is 17 residues. CDR3 DNA: TGCGCCAGCAGCGGACTGAGGACAGGGGGCTCCTACAATGAGCAGTTCTTC. It is translated as CASSGLRTGGSYNEQFF.